The following is a T cell receptor (beta chain) sequence with its context. The germline gives CDR1 SGHVS, CDR2 FQNEAQ. This CDR3 spans 15 amino acids. Trimming took 8 bases from V and 7 from J; bases not matched to a gene: 11. Only in-frame clones appear in the TCRdb table, and some are missing; sequencing was by immunoSEQ multiplex PCR. The sample yields 1,800 or so clones, around four fifths seen once. These data originate in a study of T cell repertoires in ileal Crohn's disease. Study summary: Approximately 35% were active smokers at surgery; median disease duration was nearly eight years.

The sequenced sample was ileal tissue. The TCR was taken from an adult with Crohn's disease. The genes are TRBV7-8 and TRBJ1-4, with 9 bases fitting TRBD1. This CDR3 reads CASESSGTGSEKLFF. The CDR3 DNA follows: TGTGCCAGCGAATCCTCCGGGACAGGGAGTGAAAAACTGTTTTTT.